The T cell receptor (beta chain) described here comes from a study of blood T cell repertoires in COVID-19. Study-wide background: Acute-phase and convalescent COVID-19 samples originated in the United States, Italy and Spain. Sample material is recorded as cDNA or gDNA derived from T cells, B-cell-depleted T cells, or PBMCs.

V gave up 3 bases and J gave up 0 bases, with 11 bases separating them. Looked up from germline, CDR1 is MNHEY and CDR2 is SMNVEV (reference sequence). The CDR3 sequence is 15 residues long. Original methodology: Nucleated cell number was recorded as an estimate derived from reference gene primer amplification. Profiled with immunoSEQ multiplex PCR; TCRdb holds only in-frame clones, not every one. That table gives V, J and clone size, and the DNA gave D and trimming. The sample has 250,000 to 350,000 clones, roughly 87% seen once. This sequence was found in a woman in her 50s who had recovered from COVID-19. The J gene is TRBJ1-2, the V gene TRBV27; no clear D. The sequencing sample was made of peripheral blood. DNA of the CDR3: TGTGCCAGCAGTTTCAACCAGGCGTCTAACTATGGCTACACCTTC. Translation: CASSFNQASNYGYTF.